This T cell receptor (beta chain) was sequenced during a study of early T cells in non-severe SARS-CoV-2 infection. The CDR3 consists of 12 residues. CDR1 is DFQATT and CDR2 is SNEGSKA in the germline V gene (reference sequence). V was cut by 6 bases and J by 4 bases, with 12 bases left in between. TCRdb re-derived calls from the 5' RACE reads in MiXCR, one entry per CDR3 protein. In the table there are 65,000 to 75,000 distinct CDR3 sequences, under 14% of which are singletons. The source of this sequence is an adult who was a healthcare worker with PCR-confirmed SARS-CoV-2 infection or an uninfected control (not recorded which). The material sequenced was whole blood. This chain joins TRBV20-1 and TRBJ1-2; perhaps TRBD1 as D (5 bases). The CDR3 reads CSAAGTAYGYTF. CDR3 sequence (DNA): TGCAGTGCGGCCGGGACGGCCTATGGCTACACCTTC.